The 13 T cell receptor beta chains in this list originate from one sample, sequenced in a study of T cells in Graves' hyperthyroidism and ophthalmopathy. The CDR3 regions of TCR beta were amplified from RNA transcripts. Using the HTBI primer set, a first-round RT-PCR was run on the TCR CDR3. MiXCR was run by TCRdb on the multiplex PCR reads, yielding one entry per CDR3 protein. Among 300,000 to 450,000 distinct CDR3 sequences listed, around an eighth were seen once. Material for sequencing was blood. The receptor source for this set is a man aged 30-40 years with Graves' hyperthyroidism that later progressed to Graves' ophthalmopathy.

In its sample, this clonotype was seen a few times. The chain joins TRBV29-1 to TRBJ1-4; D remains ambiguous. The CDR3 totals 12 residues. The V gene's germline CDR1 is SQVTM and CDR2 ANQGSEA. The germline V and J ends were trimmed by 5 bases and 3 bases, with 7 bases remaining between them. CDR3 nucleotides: TGCAGCGTTAGTACTCCTAATGAAAAACTGTTTTTT. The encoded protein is CSVSTPNEKLFF.

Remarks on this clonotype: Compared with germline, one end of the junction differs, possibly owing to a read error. CDR3 bases: TGTGCCGGCAGTGAGACAGGGGGGGGCAATCAGCCCCAGCATTTT. This gives the protein CAGSETGGGNQPQHF. This chain joins TRBV2 and TRBJ1-5, with 9 nucleotides matching TRBD1. Germline loops: CDR1 SNHLY, CDR2 FYNNEI. The CDR3 covers 15 residues.

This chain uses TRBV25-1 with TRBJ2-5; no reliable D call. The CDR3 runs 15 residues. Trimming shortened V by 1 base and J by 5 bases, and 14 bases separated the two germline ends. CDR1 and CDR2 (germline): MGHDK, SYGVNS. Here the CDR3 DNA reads TGTGCCAGCAGTGAATGGGCAGCCTCCCAGGAGACCCAGTACTTC. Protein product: CASSEWAASQETQYF.

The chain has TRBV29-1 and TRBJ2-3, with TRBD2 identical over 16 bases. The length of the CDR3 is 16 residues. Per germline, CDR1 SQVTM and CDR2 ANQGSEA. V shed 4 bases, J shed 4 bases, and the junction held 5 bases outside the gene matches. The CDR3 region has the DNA TGCAGCGTTGGGGGACTAGCGGGGGGGCAGGCAGATACGCAGTATTTT. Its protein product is CSVGGLAGGQADTQYF.

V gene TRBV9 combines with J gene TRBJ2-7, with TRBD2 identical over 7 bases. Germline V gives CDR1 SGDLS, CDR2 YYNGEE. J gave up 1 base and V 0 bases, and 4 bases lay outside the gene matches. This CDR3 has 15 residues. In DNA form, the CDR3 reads TGTGCCAGCAGCGTAGGCGGGGGACTTTCCTACGAGCAGTACTTC. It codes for CASSVGGGLSYEQYF.

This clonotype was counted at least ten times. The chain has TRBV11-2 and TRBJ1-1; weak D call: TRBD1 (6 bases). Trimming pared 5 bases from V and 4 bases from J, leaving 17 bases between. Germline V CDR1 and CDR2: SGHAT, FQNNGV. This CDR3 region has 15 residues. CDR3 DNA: TGTGCCAGCAGCCTCGAGGGGGGCCGGGGCACTGAAGCTTTCTTT. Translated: CASSLEGGRGTEAFF.

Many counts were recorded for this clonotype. For the CDR3, the DNA is TGTGCCAGCAGTTTCGCGAACACTGAAGCTTTCTTT. This sequence encodes CASSFANTEAFF. The rearrangement links TRBV12-3 or TRBV12-4 to TRBJ1-1; the D is unclear. V was trimmed by 3 bases and J by 1 base, leaving 3 bases between them. The CDR3 runs 12 residues.

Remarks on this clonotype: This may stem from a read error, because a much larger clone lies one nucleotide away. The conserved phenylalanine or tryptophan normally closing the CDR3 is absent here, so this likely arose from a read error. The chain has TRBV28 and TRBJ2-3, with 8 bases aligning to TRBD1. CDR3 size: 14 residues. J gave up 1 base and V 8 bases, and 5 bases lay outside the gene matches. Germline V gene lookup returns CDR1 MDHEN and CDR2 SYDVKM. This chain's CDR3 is CASLPGQGTDTQYS. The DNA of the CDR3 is TGTGCCAGCCTACCGGGACAGGGCACAGATACGCAGTATTCT.

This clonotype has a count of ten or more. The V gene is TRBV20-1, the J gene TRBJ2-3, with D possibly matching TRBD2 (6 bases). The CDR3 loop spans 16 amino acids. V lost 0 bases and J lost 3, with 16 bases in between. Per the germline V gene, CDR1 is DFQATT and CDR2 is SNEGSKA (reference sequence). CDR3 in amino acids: CSARDLSHSGTDTQYF. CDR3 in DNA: TGCAGTGCTAGAGATCTTTCACATAGCGGTACAGATACGCAGTATTTT.

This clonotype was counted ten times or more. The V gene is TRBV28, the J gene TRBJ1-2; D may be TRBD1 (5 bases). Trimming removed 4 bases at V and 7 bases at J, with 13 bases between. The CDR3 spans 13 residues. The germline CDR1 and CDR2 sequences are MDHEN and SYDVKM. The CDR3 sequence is CASSSSGIGGYTF. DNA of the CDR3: TGTGCCAGCAGTTCCTCAGGGATAGGTGGCTACACCTTC.

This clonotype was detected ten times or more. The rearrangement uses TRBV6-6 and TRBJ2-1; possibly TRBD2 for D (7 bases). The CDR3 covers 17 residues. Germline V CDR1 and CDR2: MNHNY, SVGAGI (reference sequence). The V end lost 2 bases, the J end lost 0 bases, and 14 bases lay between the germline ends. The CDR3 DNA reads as TGTGCCAGCAGTTACGTTTGGCGGGGGCGCTCCTACAATGAGCAGTTCTTC. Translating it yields CASSYVWRGRSYNEQFF.

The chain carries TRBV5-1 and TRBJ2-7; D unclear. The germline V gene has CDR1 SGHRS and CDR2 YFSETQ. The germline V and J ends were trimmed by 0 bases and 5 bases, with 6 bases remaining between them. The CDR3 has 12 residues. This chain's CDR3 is CASSLGRHEQYF. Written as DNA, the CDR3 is TGCGCCAGCAGCTTGGGGCGCCACGAGCAGTACTTC.

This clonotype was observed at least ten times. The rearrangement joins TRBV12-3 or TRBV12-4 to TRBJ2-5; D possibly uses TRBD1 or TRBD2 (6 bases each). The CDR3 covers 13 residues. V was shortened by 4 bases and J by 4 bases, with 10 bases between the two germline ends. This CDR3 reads CASSWGAVETQYF. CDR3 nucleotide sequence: TGTGCCAGCAGTTGGGGGGCTGTAGAGACCCAGTACTTC.